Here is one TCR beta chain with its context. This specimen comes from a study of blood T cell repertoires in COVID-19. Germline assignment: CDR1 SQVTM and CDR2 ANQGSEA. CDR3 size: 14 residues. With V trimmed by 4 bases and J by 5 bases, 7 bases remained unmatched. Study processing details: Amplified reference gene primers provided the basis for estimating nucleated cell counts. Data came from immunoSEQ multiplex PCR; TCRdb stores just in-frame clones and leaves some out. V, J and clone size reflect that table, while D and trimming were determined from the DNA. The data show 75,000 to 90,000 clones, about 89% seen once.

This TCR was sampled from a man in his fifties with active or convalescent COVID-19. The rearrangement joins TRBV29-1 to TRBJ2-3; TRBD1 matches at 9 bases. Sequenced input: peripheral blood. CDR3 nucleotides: TGCAGCGTTGGGGGACAGGGCTCGGGAGATACGCAGTATTTT. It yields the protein CSVGGQGSGDTQYF.